Here is one TCR beta chain with its context. No antigen is known for it. This specimen belongs to a study of beta chain features in type 1 diabetes. Of the isolated RNA, all was reverse transcribed, and so the sequenced material was expressed TCRB transcripts. Only in-frame clones appear in the TCRdb table, and some are missing; sequencing was by immunoSEQ multiplex PCR. The table has more than 95,000 clones, about 26% seen once. Study-wide points: A moderate, significant TCRB CDR3 shortening appeared in type 1 diabetes across four CD4+ subsets.

The sample was central memory CD4+ T cells from blood. The receptor's source is a young woman with type 1 diabetes.

The CDR3 protein is CASIQDRGNEKLFF. CDR3 in DNA: TGTGCCAGCATCCAGGACAGGGGAAATGAAAAACTGTTTTTT. The chain recombines TRBV28 with TRBJ1-4, with TRBD1 matching 9 bases. The junction had 5 bases not matched to a gene; V was cut back by 7 bases and J by 5 bases. The CDR3 has 14 residues. Germline assignment: CDR1 MDHEN and CDR2 SYDVKM.